This T cell receptor (beta chain) was sequenced for a study of CD8+CD57+ T cells in acquired aplastic anemia. Across the study: The DNA of sorted CD4+ and CD8+ cells averaged around 3 ug.

It was patients with CD8+CD57+ cell expansion by flow cytometry who were chosen for sequencing. Patients were therapy-naive when their blood was sampled. This clonotype was observed at least ten times. Its antigen is currently unknown. General study points: Patients and controls shared over 25 CD8+ CDR3 sequences. A significant difference in CD8+ Simpson's diversity between patients and controls was not found.

CDR3 and TCR beta VDJ profiling relied on a genomic DNA template. TCRdb processed the reads anew with MiXCR; each CDR3 protein has one entry. This table has 210,000 or so distinct CDR3 sequences, approximately 51% appearing once. The germline gives CDR1 DFQATT, CDR2 SNEGSKA (reference sequence). V was clipped by 1 base and J by 2 bases, with 14 bases between them. The CDR3 has 15 residues. V gene TRBV20-1 combines with J gene TRBJ1-2; D gene uncertain. Sequenced input: sorted CD4+, CD8+, or CD8+CD57+ T cells (not recorded which) from PBMCs. This receptor was obtained from a human donor with aplastic anemia. The CDR3 DNA is TGCAGTGCTAGAGGGGCCTTAATCCAAAACTATGGCTACACCTTC. It yields the protein CSARGALIQNYGYTF.